The T cell receptor beta chain described here comes from a study of cytomegalovirus exposure and HLA in healthy donors. Study findings and constraints: Most observed TCR sequences were rare, whereas some public TCRs were detected in many donors.

Of note for this clone: Its target is not known.

The donors were part of the roughly 120-subject validation cohort, which stood apart from the approximately 670-subject first cohort. The assay was immunoSEQ multiplex PCR, and TCRdb's table has in-frame clones only and misses some. This table holds about 130,000 clones, 89% found once. Trimming took 5 bases from V and 3 from J, leaving 16 bases between them. The germline CDR1 and CDR2 sequences are MNHEY and SMNVEV (reference sequence). This CDR3 region has 16 residues. This TCR came from a woman between 18 and 29 years old in good health and CMV-seropositive. The V call is TRBV27, the J call TRBJ2-2; D may be TRBD2 (7 bases). The material sequenced was PBMCs. The CDR3 protein is CASSPVGGLHTGELFF. The CDR3 bases are TGTGCCAGCAGTCCGGTAGGGGGACTACACACCGGGGAGCTGTTTTTT.